This entry is about one T cell receptor beta chain. Antigen: not known. This CDR3 has 14 residues. V lost 5 bases and J 4 bases, leaving 12 bases between the germline ends. Germline values: CDR1 SGHTA, CDR2 FQGNSA. The sample belongs to a study of identical twins. Whole-study results and caveats: Modelling approaches yielded underestimates of out-of-frame TCR alpha sharing between monozygotic twins. Memory repertoires showed no such pattern, whereas abundant cord blood beta clonotypes carried fewer insertions. The study drew conclusions from cross-sectional statistical analysis, not from following the same donors.

TCRdb reprocessed the 5' RACE reads with MiXCR, giving one entry per CDR3 protein. The table has a few hundred thousand distinct CDR3 sequences, 15% to 20% seen once; the top ten hold 9.5% to 15%. This TCR came from a man over 45 in good health. The sequencing input was naive T cells sorted from blood. The chain is built from TRBV7-2 and TRBJ2-1; either TRBD1 or TRBD2 may fit D (5 bases each). The chain's CDR3 is CASSLDWGYNEQFF. In DNA form, the CDR3 reads TGTGCCAGCAGCCTGGACTGGGGGTACAATGAGCAGTTCTTC.